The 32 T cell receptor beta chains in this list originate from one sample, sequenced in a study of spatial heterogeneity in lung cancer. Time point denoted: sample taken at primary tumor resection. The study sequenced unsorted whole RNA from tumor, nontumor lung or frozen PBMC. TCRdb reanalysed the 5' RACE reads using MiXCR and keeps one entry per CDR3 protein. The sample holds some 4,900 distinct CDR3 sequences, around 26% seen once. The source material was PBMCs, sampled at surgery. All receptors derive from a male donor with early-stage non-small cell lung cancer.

CDR3 sequence: CASSWDVGSGELFF. CDR3 coding DNA: TGTGCCAGCAGCTGGGACGTTGGTTCCGGGGAGCTGTTTTTT. The gene calls are TRBV5-4 and TRBJ2-2; D may be TRBD1 or TRBD2 (5 bases each). Trimming removed 3 bases from V and 6 bases from J, with 12 bases in between. The CDR3 spans 14 residues. Germline-derived CDR1 and CDR2 are SGHNT and YYREEE (reference sequence).

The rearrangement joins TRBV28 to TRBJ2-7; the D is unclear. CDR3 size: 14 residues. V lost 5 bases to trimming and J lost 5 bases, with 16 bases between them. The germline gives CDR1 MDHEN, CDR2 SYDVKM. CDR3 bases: TGTGCCAGCAGTACAACGTCGTCAGTTGACGAGCAGTACTTC. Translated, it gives CASSTTSSVDEQYF.

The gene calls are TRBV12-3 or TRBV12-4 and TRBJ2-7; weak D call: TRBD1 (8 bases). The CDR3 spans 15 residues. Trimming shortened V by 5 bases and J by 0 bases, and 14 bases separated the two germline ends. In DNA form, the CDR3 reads TGTGCCAGCAGTCCACAGGGGGGGATCTCCTACGAGCAGTACTTC. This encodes CASSPQGGISYEQYF.

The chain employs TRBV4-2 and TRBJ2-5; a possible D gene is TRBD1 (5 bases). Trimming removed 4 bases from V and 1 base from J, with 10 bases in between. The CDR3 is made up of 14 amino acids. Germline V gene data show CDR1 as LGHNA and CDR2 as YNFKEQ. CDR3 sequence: CASSPPDSQETQYF. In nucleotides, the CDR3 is TGTGCCAGCAGCCCCCCCGACAGCCAAGAGACCCAGTACTTC.

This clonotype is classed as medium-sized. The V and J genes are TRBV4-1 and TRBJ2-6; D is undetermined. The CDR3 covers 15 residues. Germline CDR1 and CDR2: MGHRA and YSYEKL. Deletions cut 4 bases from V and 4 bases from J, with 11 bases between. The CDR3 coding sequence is TGCGCCAGCAGCCTAAACCGGGCCGGGGCCAACGTCCTGACTTTC. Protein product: CASSLNRAGANVLTF.

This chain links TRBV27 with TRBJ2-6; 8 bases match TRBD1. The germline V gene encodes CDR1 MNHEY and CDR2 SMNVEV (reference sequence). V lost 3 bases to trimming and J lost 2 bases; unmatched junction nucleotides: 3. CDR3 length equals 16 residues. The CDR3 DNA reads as TGTGCCAGCAGTTTTGGGACAGGCCCTGGGGCCAACGTCCTGACTTTC. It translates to CASSFGTGPGANVLTF.

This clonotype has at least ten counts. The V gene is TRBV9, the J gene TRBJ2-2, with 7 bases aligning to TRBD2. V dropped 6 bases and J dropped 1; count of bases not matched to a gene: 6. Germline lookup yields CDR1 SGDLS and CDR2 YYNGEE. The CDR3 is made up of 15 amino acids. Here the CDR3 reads CASKKSGMNTGELFF. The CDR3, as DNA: TGTGCCAGCAAAAAAAGCGGGATGAACACCGGGGAGCTGTTTTTT.

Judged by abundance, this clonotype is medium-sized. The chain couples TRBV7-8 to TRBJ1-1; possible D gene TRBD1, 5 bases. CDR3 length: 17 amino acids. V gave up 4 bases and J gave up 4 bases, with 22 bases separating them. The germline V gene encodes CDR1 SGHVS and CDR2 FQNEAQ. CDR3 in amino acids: CASSSTLPGTGGTEAFF. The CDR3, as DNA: TGTGCCAGCAGCTCCACGCTTCCCGGGACGGGGGGCACTGAAGCTTTCTTT.

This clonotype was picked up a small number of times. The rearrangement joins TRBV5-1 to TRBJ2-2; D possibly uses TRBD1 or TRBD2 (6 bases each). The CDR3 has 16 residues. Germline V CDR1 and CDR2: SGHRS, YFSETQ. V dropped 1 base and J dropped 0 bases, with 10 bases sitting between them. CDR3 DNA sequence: TGCGCCAGCAGCTTGAAAGGGGGGACGAACACCGGGGAGCTGTTTTTT. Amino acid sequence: CASSLKGGTNTGELFF. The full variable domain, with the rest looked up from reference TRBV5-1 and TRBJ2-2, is KAGVTQTPRYLIKTRGQQVTLSCSPISGHRSVSWYQQTPGQGLQFLFEYFSETQRNKGNFPGRFSGRQFSNSRSEMNVSTLELGDSALYLCASSLKGGTNTGELFFGEGSRLTVL.

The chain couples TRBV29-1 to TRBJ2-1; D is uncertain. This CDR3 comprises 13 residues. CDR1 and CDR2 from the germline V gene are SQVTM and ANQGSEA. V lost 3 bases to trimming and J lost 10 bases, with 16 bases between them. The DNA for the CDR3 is TGCAGCGTTGATAGGCGACCGCCCGGGGAGCAGTTCTTC. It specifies CSVDRRPPGEQFF.

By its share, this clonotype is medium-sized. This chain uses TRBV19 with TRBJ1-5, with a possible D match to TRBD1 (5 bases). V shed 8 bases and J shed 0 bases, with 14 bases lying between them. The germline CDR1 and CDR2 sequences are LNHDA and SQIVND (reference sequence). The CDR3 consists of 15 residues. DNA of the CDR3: TGTGCCAGTGATGACAGATACTATAGCAATCAGCCCCAGCATTTT. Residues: CASDDRYYSNQPQHF.

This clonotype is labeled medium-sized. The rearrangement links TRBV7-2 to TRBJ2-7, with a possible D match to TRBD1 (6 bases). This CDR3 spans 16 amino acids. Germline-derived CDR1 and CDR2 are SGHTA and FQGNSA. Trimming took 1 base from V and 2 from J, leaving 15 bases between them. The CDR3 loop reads CASSLDPGTLAYEQYF. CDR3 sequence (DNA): TGTGCCAGCAGCTTAGATCCAGGGACATTAGCCTACGAGCAGTACTTC.

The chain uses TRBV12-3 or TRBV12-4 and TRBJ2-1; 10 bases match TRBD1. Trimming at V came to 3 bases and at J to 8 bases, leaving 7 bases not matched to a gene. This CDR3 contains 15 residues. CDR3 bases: TGTGCCAGCAGTTTGACATGGGACAGGGGCTATGAGCAGTTCTTC. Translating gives CASSLTWDRGYEQFF.

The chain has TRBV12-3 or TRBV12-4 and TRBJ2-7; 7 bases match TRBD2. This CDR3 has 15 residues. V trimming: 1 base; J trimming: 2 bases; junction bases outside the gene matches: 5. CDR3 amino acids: CASSLGLAETYEQYF. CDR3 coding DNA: TGTGCCAGCAGTTTAGGGCTAGCGGAGACCTACGAGCAGTACTTC.

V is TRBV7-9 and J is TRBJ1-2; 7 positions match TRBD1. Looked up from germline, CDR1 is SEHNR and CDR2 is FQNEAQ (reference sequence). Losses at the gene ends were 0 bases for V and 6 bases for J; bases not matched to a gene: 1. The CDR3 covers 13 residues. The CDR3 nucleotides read TGTGCCAGCAGCTTAGCTGGACAGGATGGCTACACCTTC. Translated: CASSLAGQDGYTF. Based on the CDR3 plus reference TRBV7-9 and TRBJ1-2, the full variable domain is DTGVSQNPRHKITKRGQNVTFRCDPISEHNRLYWYRQTLGQGPEFLTYFQNEAQLEKSRLLSDRFSAERPKGSFSTLEIQRTEQGDSAMYLCASSLAGQDGYTFGSGTRLTVV.

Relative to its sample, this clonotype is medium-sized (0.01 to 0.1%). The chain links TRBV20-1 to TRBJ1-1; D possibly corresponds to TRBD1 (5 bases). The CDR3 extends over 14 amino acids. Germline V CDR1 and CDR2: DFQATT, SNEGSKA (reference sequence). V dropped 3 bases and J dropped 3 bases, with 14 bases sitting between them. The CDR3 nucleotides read TGCAGTGCTAGGGGAGACCGGGGGTACACTGAAGCTTTCTTT. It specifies CSARGDRGYTEAFF.

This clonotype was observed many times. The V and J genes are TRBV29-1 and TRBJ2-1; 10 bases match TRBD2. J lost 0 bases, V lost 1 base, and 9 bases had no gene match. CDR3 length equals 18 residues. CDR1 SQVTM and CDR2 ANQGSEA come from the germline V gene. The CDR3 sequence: CSVEGGLAVVSSYNEQFF. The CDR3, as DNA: TGCAGCGTTGAAGGTGGACTAGCGGTCGTCAGCTCCTACAATGAGCAGTTCTTC.

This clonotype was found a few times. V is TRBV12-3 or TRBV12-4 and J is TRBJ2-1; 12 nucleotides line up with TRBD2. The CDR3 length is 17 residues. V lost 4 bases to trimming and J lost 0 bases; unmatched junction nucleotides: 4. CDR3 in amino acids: CASSSQTSGSSYNEQFF. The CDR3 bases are TGTGCCAGCAGTTCCCAGACTAGCGGGAGCTCCTACAATGAGCAGTTCTTC.

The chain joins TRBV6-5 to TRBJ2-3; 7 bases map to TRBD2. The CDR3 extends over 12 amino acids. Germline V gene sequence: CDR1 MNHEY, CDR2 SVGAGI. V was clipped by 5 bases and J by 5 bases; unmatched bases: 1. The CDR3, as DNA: TGTGCCAGCAGTATAGCGGGAGATACGCAGTATTTT. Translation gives CASSIAGDTQYF.

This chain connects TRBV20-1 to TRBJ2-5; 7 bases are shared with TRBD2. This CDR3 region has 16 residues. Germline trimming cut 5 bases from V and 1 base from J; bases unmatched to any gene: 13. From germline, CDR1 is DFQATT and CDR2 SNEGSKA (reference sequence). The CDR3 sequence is CSASLIIAGLQETQYF. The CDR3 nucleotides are TGCAGTGCTTCCCTAATCATAGCGGGCCTCCAAGAGACCCAGTACTTC.

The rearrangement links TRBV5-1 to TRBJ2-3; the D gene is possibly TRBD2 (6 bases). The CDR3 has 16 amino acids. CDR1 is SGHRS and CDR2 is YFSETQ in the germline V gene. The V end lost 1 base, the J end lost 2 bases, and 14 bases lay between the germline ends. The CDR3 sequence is CASSLFGGADTDTQYF. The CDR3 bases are TGCGCCAGCAGCTTGTTTGGAGGGGCCGACACAGATACGCAGTATTTT.

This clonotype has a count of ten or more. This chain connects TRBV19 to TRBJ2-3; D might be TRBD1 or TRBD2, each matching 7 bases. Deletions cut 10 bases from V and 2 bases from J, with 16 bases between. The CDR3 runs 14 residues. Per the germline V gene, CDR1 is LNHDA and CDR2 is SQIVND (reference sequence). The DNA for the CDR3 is TGTGCCACTGGGAGGGGGCCCACCACAGATACGCAGTATTTT. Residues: CATGRGPTTDTQYF.

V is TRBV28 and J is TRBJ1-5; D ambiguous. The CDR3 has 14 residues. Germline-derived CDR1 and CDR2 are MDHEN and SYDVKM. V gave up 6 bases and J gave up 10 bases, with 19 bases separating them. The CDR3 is CASSSAGRGRPQHF. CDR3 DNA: TGTGCCAGCAGCTCCGCCGGCCGTGGCCGTCCCCAGCATTTT. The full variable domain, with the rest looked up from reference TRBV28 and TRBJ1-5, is DVKVTQSSRYLVKRTGEKVFLECVQDMDHENMFWYRQDPGLGLRLIYFSYDVKMKEKGDIPEGYSVSREKKERFSLILESASTNQTSMYLCASSSAGRGRPQHFGDGTRLSIL.

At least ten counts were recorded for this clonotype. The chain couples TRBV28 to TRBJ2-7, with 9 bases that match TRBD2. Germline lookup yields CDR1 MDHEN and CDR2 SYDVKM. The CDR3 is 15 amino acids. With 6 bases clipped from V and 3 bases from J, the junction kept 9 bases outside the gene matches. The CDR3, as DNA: TGTGCCAGCAGCCCCCTCCAGCGGGGGGACTACGAGCAGTACTTC. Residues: CASSPLQRGDYEQYF.

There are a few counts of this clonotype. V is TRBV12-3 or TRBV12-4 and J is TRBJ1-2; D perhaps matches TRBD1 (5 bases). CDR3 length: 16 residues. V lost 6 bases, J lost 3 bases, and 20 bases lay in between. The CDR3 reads CASRTSRGVGDYGYTF. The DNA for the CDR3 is TGTGCCAGCAGAACCTCGAGAGGGGTTGGGGACTATGGCTACACCTTC.

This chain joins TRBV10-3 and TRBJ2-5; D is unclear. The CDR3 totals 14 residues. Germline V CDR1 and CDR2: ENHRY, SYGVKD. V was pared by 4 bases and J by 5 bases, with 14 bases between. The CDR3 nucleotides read TGTGCCATCAGTGTGGCTCCTGACGGGGAGACCCAGTACTTC. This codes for CAISVAPDGETQYF.

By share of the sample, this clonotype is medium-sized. The CDR3 DNA sequence: TGTGCCAGCAGTTTATCGGGAGGGCCCGATGAGCAGTTCTTC. Translated, it gives CASSLSGGPDEQFF. The chain has TRBV28 and TRBJ2-1, with 8 bases identical to TRBD2. The CDR3 totals 14 residues. V gave up 1 base and J gave up 8 bases; unmatched junction bases: 4. Germline V gene lookup returns CDR1 MDHEN and CDR2 SYDVKM.

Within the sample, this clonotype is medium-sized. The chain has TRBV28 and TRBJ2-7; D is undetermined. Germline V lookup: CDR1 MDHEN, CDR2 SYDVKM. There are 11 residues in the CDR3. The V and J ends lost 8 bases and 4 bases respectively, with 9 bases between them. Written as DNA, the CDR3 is TGTGCCAGCCTCTCGGCGTACGAGCAGTACTTC. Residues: CASLSAYEQYF.

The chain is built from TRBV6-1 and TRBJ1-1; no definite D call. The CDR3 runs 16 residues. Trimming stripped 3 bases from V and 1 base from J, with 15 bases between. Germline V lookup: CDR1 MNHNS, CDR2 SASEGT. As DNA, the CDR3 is TGTGCCAGCAGTGATTTCGTCCGAGGAGGGAACACTGAAGCTTTCTTT. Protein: CASSDFVRGGNTEAFF.

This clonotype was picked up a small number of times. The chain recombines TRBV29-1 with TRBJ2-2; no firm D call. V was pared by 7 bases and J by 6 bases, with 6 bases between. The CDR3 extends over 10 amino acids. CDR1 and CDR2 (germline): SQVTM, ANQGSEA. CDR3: CSAGAGELFF. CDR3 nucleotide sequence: TGCAGCGCAGGTGCCGGGGAGCTGTTTTTT.

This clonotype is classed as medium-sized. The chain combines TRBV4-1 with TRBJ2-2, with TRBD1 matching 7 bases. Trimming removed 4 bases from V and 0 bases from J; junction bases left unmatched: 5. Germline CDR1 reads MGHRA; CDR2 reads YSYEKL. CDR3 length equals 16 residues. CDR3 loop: CASSLRQGSNTGELFF. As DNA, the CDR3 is TGCGCCAGCAGCCTACGACAGGGTTCGAACACCGGGGAGCTGTTTTTT.

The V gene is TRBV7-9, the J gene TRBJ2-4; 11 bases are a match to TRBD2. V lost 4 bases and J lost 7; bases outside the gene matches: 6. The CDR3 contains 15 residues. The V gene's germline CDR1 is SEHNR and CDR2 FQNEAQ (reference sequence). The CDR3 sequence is CASSYLAGGGNIQYF. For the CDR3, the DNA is TGTGCCAGCAGCTATCTAGCGGGAGGCGGCAACATTCAGTACTTC.